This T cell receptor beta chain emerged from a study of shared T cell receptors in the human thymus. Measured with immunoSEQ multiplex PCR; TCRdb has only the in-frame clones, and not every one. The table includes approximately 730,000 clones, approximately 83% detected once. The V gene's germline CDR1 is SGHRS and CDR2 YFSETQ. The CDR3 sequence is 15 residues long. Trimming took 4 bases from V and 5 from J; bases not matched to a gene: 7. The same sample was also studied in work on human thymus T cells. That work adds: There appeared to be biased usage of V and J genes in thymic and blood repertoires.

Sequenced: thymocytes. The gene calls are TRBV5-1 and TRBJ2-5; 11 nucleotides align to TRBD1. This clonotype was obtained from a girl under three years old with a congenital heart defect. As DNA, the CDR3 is TGCGCCAGCAGCCGGCGGACAGGGGGCCAGGAGACCCAGTACTTC. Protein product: CASSRRTGGQETQYF.